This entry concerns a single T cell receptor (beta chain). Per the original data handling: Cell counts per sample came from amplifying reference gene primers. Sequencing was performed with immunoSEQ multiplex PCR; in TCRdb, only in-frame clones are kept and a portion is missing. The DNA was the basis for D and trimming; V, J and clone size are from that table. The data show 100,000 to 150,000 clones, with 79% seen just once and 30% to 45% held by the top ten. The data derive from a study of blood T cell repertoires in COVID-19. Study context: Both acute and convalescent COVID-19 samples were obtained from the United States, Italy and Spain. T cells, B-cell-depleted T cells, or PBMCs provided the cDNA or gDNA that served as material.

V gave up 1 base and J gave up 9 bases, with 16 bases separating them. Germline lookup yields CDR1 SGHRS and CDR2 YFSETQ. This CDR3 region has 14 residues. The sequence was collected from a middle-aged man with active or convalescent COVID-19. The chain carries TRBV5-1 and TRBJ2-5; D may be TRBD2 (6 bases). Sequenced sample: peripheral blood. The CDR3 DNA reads TGCGCCAGCAGCTTGCAGGAGGGGAAAGGGGCCCAGTACTTC. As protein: CASSLQEGKGAQYF.